The clone carrying this T cell receptor beta chain was found a few times. Its antigen is not identified. The data belong to a study of CD8 T cells in ankylosing spondylitis. Study findings and constraints: Earlier work had already found some motif variants in reactive arthritis synovial fluid and blood. A TCR beta motif made of several highly homologous variants seemed typical of ankylosing spondylitis blood. Reportedly, matched ankylosing spondylitis synovial fluid was significantly enriched for disease-linked clones. Relatively scarce in peripheral blood, disease-linked clones were CD8+.

TCRdb reprocessed the 5' RACE reads with MiXCR, giving one entry per CDR3 protein. Of some 840,000 distinct CDR3 sequences listed, about an eighth are singletons. From germline, CDR1 is SGHTA and CDR2 FQGNSA. This CDR3 comprises 13 residues. Trimming took off 5 bases at V and 6 bases at J, with 14 bases between the two ends. The rearrangement joins TRBV7-2 to TRBJ2-7; D tentatively fits TRBD1 or TRBD2 (5 bases each). The source is a male donor with ankylosing spondylitis. The sample consisted of blood, either unsorted or a sorted T cell fraction (not recorded which). The CDR3 loop is CASSPGTTSEQYF. CDR3 in DNA: TGTGCCAGCAGCCCTGGGACCACAAGCGAGCAGTACTTC.